A single sample is the source of the 30 T cell receptor beta chains below, sequenced in a study of vaccination effects on CD4 cells after COVID-19. Measured with immunoSEQ multiplex PCR; TCRdb has only the in-frame clones, and not every one. The sample lists 55,000 to 90,000 clones, under 85% occurring once. Antigen-specific CD4+ T cells were first expanded with viral peptide pools by the ViraFEST assay and only then sequenced. Having been cultured for about ten days, the cells underwent CD4+ T cell isolation. PCR-confirmed SARS-CoV-2 infection occurred in the person between March and December 2020. Antigens for these TCRs are unknown. Here the sequenced sample was CD4+ T cells from PBMCs cultured with HIV peptides, taken before COVID-19 vaccination. Described subset: HIV-1 Nef peptide pool negative control/reference culture. The receptors shown here come from a human donor who had a prior SARS-CoV-2 infection.

The CDR3, as DNA: TGTGCCAGCAGCTTAGAGGTATTCCTAGCGGGTTTTACGAATACGCAGTATTTT. This gives the protein CASSLEVFLAGFTNTQYF. The chain recombines TRBV7-9 with TRBJ2-3; TRBD2 matches 8 bases. Germline CDR1 SEHNR, CDR2 FQNEAQ (reference sequence). The CDR3 totals 18 residues. The V gene end was trimmed by 1 base and the J gene end by 7 bases; junction bases not matched to a gene: 16.

J is TRBJ1-2 and V is TRBV7-4, with 9 bases matching TRBD1. Losses at the gene ends were 4 bases for V and 4 bases for J; bases not matched to a gene: 16. Germline V lookup: CDR1 SGHVT, CDR2 SQSDAQ. CDR3 size: 18 residues. The CDR3 DNA is TGTGCCAGCAGCTCGGGTCCCGGGACAGGGTTAGGTGGCTATGGCTACACCTTC. Protein: CASSSGPGTGLGGYGYTF.

The chain has TRBV7-8 and TRBJ2-5; D is undetermined. The CDR3 is made up of 14 amino acids. V was pared by 5 bases and J by 5 bases, with 15 bases between. Germline V lookup: CDR1 SGHVS, CDR2 FQNEAQ. The CDR3 DNA sequence: TGTGCCAGCAGCCTCCACCTCGGATGGGAGACCCAGTACTTC. It specifies CASSLHLGWETQYF.

The J gene is TRBJ2-3, the V gene TRBV5-6; D is unresolved. CDR1 is SGHDT and CDR2 is YYEEEE in the germline V gene. Trimming removed 1 base from V and 3 bases from J, with 9 bases in between. CDR3 length equals 14 residues. CDR3 amino acids: CASSLYYQTDTQYF. CDR3 sequence (DNA): TGTGCCAGCAGCTTGTACTACCAAACAGATACGCAGTATTTT.

The V and J genes are TRBV19 and TRBJ2-5; 8 bases are shared with TRBD2. The CDR3 covers 14 residues. Germline V gives CDR1 LNHDA, CDR2 SQIVND (reference sequence). Trimming cost V 5 bases and J 6 bases; bases outside gene matches: 8. CDR3 amino acids: CASSFGGASQTQYF. The DNA for the CDR3 is TGTGCCAGTAGTTTCGGGGGGGCCTCCCAGACCCAGTACTTC.

In this sample, this clone turned up a few times. The V gene is TRBV5-6, the J gene TRBJ2-3, with 8 bases lining up with TRBD2. The trim removed 2 bases at V and 0 bases at J, leaving 8 bases unmatched. The CDR3 extends over 17 amino acids. CDR1 is SGHDT, CDR2 YYEEEE, per germline. The CDR3 region is CASSFTSGGLSTDTQYF. The CDR3 DNA reads as TGTGCCAGCAGCTTCACTAGCGGAGGGCTCAGCACAGATACGCAGTATTTT.

The chain employs TRBV11-2 and TRBJ2-5, with 7 bases fitting TRBD1. J lost 3 bases, V lost 5 bases, and 9 bases had no gene match. This CDR3 region has 15 residues. In germline, CDR1 is SGHAT, CDR2 FQNNGV. This CDR3 is CASSLYDDREETQYF. The CDR3 DNA is TGTGCCAGCAGCCTATATGACGACAGGGAAGAGACCCAGTACTTC.

The V call is TRBV4-1, the J call TRBJ2-7; 9 nucleotides agree with TRBD2. This CDR3 comprises 15 residues. In germline, CDR1 is MGHRA, CDR2 YSYEKL. Trimming removed 1 base from V and 2 bases from J; junction bases left unmatched: 3. The CDR3 sequence: CASSQGLADTYEQYF. In DNA, the CDR3 is TGCGCCAGCAGCCAAGGACTAGCGGACACCTACGAGCAGTACTTC.

A few counts support this clone. V gene TRBV12-3 or TRBV12-4 combines with J gene TRBJ1-2; D is unresolved. Trimming shortened V by 3 bases and J by 14 bases, and 19 bases separated the two germline ends. The CDR3 extends over 13 amino acids. CDR3: CASSLMRASPTTF. The CDR3 region has the DNA TGTGCCAGCAGTTTGATGCGGGCCTCACCTACGACCTTC.

The chain joins TRBV27 to TRBJ1-2; 7 positions agree with TRBD1. Germline V gene data show CDR1 as MNHEY and CDR2 as SMNVEV (reference sequence). With V trimmed by 4 bases and J by 4 bases, 9 bases remained unmatched. The CDR3 is made up of 15 amino acids. In DNA, the CDR3 is TGTGCCAGCAGTTCCTACAGGGGATTGATCTATGGCTACACCTTC. Protein: CASSSYRGLIYGYTF.

The V gene is TRBV25-1, the J gene TRBJ2-1; 9 bases map to TRBD2. Per the germline V gene, CDR1 is MGHDK and CDR2 is SYGVNS. V gave up 4 bases and J gave up 0 bases; unmatched junction bases: 4. The CDR3 runs to 16 residues. CDR3 protein: CASSGGLALSYNEQFF. CDR3 DNA sequence: TGTGCCAGCAGTGGGGGACTAGCCCTCTCCTACAATGAGCAGTTCTTC.

The chain recombines TRBV5-1 with TRBJ2-3; tentatively, D is TRBD2 (5 bases). CDR3 length: 18 residues. Trimming shortened V by 2 bases and J by 1 base, and 20 bases separated the two germline ends. Germline V gene sequence: CDR1 SGHRS, CDR2 YFSETQ. CDR3 sequence (DNA): TGCGCCAGCAGCTTTCCTCGACGGGGAGCCGACCGCACAGATACGCAGTATTTT. Translation gives CASSFPRRGADRTDTQYF.

The chain employs TRBV11-3 and TRBJ1-1; D not resolved. The CDR3 sequence is 13 residues long. Per germline, CDR1 SGHNT and CDR2 YENEEA. V was cut by 4 bases and J by 0 bases, with 6 bases left in between. CDR3 protein: CASSWMVNTEAFF. Written as DNA, the CDR3 is TGTGCCAGCAGCTGGATGGTGAACACTGAAGCTTTCTTT. Looking up the rest from reference TRBV11-3 and TRBJ1-1 gives the full variable domain: EAGVVQSPRYKIIEKKQPVAFWCNPISGHNTLYWYLQNLGQGPELLIRYENEEAVDDSQLPKDRFSAERLKGVDSTLKIQPAELGDSAVYLCASSWMVNTEAFFGQGTRLTVV.

The chain recombines TRBV19 with TRBJ2-1, with 7 bases matching TRBD2. Germline V lookup: CDR1 LNHDA, CDR2 SQIVND (reference sequence). The V gene end was trimmed by 2 bases and the J gene end by 4 bases; junction bases not matched to a gene: 8. This CDR3 has 16 amino acids. The DNA of the CDR3 is TGTGCCAGTAGTATAAGACTAGCTTACCCATACAATGAGCAGTTCTTC. This sequence encodes CASSIRLAYPYNEQFF.

The rearrangement uses TRBV30 and TRBJ2-5; 9 nucleotides agree with TRBD2. The trim removed 5 bases at V and 3 bases at J, leaving 7 bases unmatched. This CDR3 spans 14 amino acids. Per the germline V gene, CDR1 is GTSNPN and CDR2 is SVGIG (reference sequence). In nucleotides, the CDR3 is TGTGCCTGGCACCAAAGCGGGGGGAAAGAGACCCAGTACTTC. This codes for CAWHQSGGKETQYF.

V gene TRBV4-2 combines with J gene TRBJ2-7, with TRBD1 matching 7 bases. The CDR3 sequence is 15 residues long. The J segment lost 1 base and the V segment lost 0 bases, leaving 3 bases of the junction unmatched. Looked up from germline, CDR1 is LGHNA and CDR2 is YNFKEQ. As DNA, the CDR3 is TGTGCCAGCAGCCAAGACGGGACAGCGTCCTACGAGCAGTACTTC. It translates to CASSQDGTASYEQYF.

There are a few counts of this clone. The genes are TRBV4-3 and TRBJ2-7; 7 positions match TRBD1. The CDR3 length is 15 residues. CDR1 LGHNA and CDR2 YSLEER come from the germline V gene. V was clipped by 3 bases and J by 2 bases; unmatched bases: 7. Here the CDR3 DNA reads TGCGCCAGCAGCCAGTACAGGGGTCCCCCCTACGAGCAGTACTTC. Its protein is CASSQYRGPPYEQYF.

Comments on this clone: This CDR3 fails to terminate in the conserved phenylalanine or tryptophan, so it likely reflects a read error. It is unclear where the CDR3 begins or ends on the DNA, so no DNA is shown, and the CDR3 is as TCRdb lists it. V and J are TRBV20-1 and TRBJ1-5; no check of the table's D call, TRBD1, against the DNA was made. Germline V gives CDR1 DFQATT, CDR2 SNEGSKA (reference sequence). The CDR3 spans 8 amino acids, including both terminal residues. The CDR3 loop is CSVDRDPP.

The J gene is TRBJ1-4, the V gene TRBV6-6; 12 positions agree with TRBD1. This CDR3 is 18 amino acids long. Germline V lookup: CDR1 MNHNY, CDR2 SVGAGI (reference sequence). V dropped 5 bases and J dropped 7; count of bases not matched to a gene: 14. Here the CDR3 DNA reads TGTGCCAGCAGTCGCGTCCCGGGACAGGGGGCGCCCAGTGAAAAACTGTTTTTT. It is translated as CASSRVPGQGAPSEKLFF.

There are a few counts of this clone. This chain connects TRBV2 to TRBJ2-1; TRBD2 agrees at 12 bases. The germline V gene has CDR1 SNHLY and CDR2 FYNNEI. This CDR3 has 15 amino acids. J was trimmed by 8 bases and V by 6 bases; bases with no gene match: 8. DNA for the CDR3: TGTGCCAGCAGCAAACTAGCGGGGGGATTCGATGAGCAGTTCTTC. This codes for CASSKLAGGFDEQFF.

With regard to this clone: The junction differs from germline at one of its ends, possibly a read error. The V gene is TRBV7-3, the J gene TRBJ2-7, with D possibly being TRBD1 (6 bases). Germline V gene sequence: CDR1 SGHTA, CDR2 FQGTGA. The CDR3 extends over 13 amino acids. CDR3 sequence: CASSLTGLSEQYF. DNA for the CDR3: TGTGCCAGCAGCCTAACAGGGCTGAGCGAGCAGTACTTC.

This chain joins TRBV7-9 and TRBJ2-5, with D maybe TRBD2 (5 bases). The CDR3 runs 11 residues. V lost 5 bases, J lost 9 bases, and 10 bases lay in between. Germline-derived CDR1 and CDR2 are SEHNR and FQNEAQ (reference sequence). The CDR3 region is CASSPSGAQYF. The CDR3 DNA follows: TGTGCCAGCAGCCCCTCCGGGGCCCAGTACTTC.

The gene calls are TRBV2 and TRBJ2-7, with D perhaps matching TRBD2 (7 bases). CDR1 is SNHLY, CDR2 FYNNEI, per germline. Trimming shortened V by 2 bases and J by 7 bases, and 15 bases separated the two germline ends. There are 14 residues in the CDR3. In nucleotides, the CDR3 is TGTGCCAGCAGTGAATGGGGGGGCTCGGGGGAGCAGTACTTC. This sequence encodes CASSEWGGSGEQYF.

The sample holds a few counts of this clone. This chain uses TRBV10-3 with TRBJ1-2; D ambiguous. The V and J ends lost 0 bases and 7 bases respectively, with 9 bases between them. The germline V gene has CDR1 ENHRY and CDR2 SYGVKD. The CDR3 is 13 amino acids. The CDR3, as DNA: TGTGCCATCAGTGAGTCGCCTAGTAGTGGCTACACCTTC. It specifies CAISESPSSGYTF.

The CDR3: CASSLMGGGGETQYF. In nucleotides, the CDR3 is TGCGCCAGCAGCTTGATGGGGGGCGGTGGGGAGACCCAGTACTTC. This rearrangement joins TRBV5-1 to TRBJ2-5; D is possibly TRBD1 or TRBD2 (6 bases each). This CDR3 spans 15 amino acids. Germline lookup yields CDR1 SGHRS and CDR2 YFSETQ. With 1 base removed from V and 5 bases from J, the gap between germline ends came to 15 bases.

The genes are TRBV4-1 and TRBJ1-6; D may be TRBD1 (5 bases). Germline V gives CDR1 MGHRA, CDR2 YSYEKL. There are 15 residues in the CDR3. V was trimmed by 5 bases and J by 8 bases, leaving 16 bases between them. In DNA, the CDR3 is TGCGCCAGCAGCACACAGGACTTCGGGGATTCACCCCTCCACTTT. Translated: CASSTQDFGDSPLHF.

This chain uses TRBV7-2 with TRBJ2-3; D ambiguous. The V and J ends lost 5 bases and 3 bases respectively, with 9 bases between them. This CDR3 comprises 13 residues. CDR1 and CDR2 from the germline V gene are SGHTA and FQGNSA. The CDR3 here is CASSEDPTDTQYF. The CDR3 region has the DNA TGTGCCAGCAGCGAAGACCCGACAGATACGCAGTATTTT.

The chain is built from TRBV21-1 and TRBJ2-3; the D call of TRBD2 is as the table states it, not checked on the DNA. TRBV21-1 is given as a pseudogene. The CDR3 consists of 19 residues. CDR3 loop: CASSTCTASGGTSTDTQYF. For the CDR3, the DNA is TGTGCCAGCAGCACCTGCACGGCTAGCGGGGGGACTAGCACAGATACGCAGTATTTT.

This clone was counted only a few times. The chain employs TRBV10-1 and TRBJ1-2; D call uncertain. The CDR3 contains 13 residues. The germline V and J ends were trimmed by 7 bases and 8 bases, with 17 bases remaining between them. Per germline, CDR1 WNHNN and CDR2 SYGVQD (reference sequence). The CDR3 coding sequence is TGCGCCAGCACCCACCGGGCCCTCGGGGGCTACACCTTC. The encoded protein is CASTHRALGGYTF.

The chain joins TRBV14 to TRBJ1-6, with D possibly TRBD1 on 6 matching bases. V was shortened by 4 bases and J by 9 bases, with 10 bases between the two germline ends. Germline V gene lookup returns CDR1 SGHDN and CDR2 FVKESK. CDR3 size: 13 residues. Here the CDR3 reads CASSPFRGSPLHF. In DNA, the CDR3 is TGTGCCAGCAGCCCGTTCAGGGGTTCACCCCTCCACTTT.